The 25 T cell receptor beta chains below all came from one sample that was sequenced in a study of STAT5B mutations in CD4+ large granular lymphocyte leukemia. The repertoire was sequenced with immunoSEQ multiplex PCR; TCRdb's copy has only in-frame clones and lacks some. The sample includes some 29,000 clones, roughly three quarters of them seen just once. Sequencing input: CD4+ T cells from blood buffy coats. These receptors originate from a human donor in good health.

The CDR3 nucleotides are TGCGCCAGCAGCCCATCTGGACAGCCCAACACAGATACGCAGTATTTT. Translation gives CASSPSGQPNTDTQYF. The chain recombines TRBV5-1 with TRBJ2-3; D possibly corresponds to TRBD1 (6 bases). The CDR3 runs to 16 residues. Germline-derived CDR1 and CDR2 are SGHRS and YFSETQ. Trimming took 4 bases from V and 2 from J, leaving 17 bases between them. The full variable domain, rest sourced from reference TRBV5-1 and TRBJ2-3, is KAGVTQTPRYLIKTRGQQVTLSCSPISGHRSVSWYQQTPGQGLQFLFEYFSETQRNKGNFPGRFSGRQFSNSRSEMNVSTLELGDSALYLCASSPSGQPNTDTQYFGPGTRLTVL.

This chain uses TRBV7-9 with TRBJ1-3; D is uncertain. With 1 base removed from V and 0 bases from J, the gap between germline ends came to 7 bases. CDR1 and CDR2 (germline): SEHNR, FQNEAQ (reference sequence). The CDR3 contains 15 residues. CDR3 bases: TGTGCCAGCAGCTTAGTGGGCAGCTCTGGAAACACCATATATTTT. Its translation is CASSLVGSSGNTIYF.

V and J are TRBV7-2 and TRBJ1-2, with 8 bases identical to TRBD1. CDR1 is SGHTA, CDR2 FQGNSA, per germline. The CDR3 extends over 15 amino acids. V shed 3 bases and J 4 bases; nucleotides not matched to a gene: 7. CDR3 residues: CASSLDRASFYGYTF. CDR3 bases: TGTGCCAGCAGCTTGGACAGGGCATCTTTCTATGGCTACACCTTC.

The CDR3 DNA reads as TGTGCCAGCTCACCCCAGAGACAGTTTCAAGAGACCCAGTACTTC. Amino acids: CASSPQRQFQETQYF. V usage is TRBV18 and J usage is TRBJ2-5; weak D call: TRBD1 (5 bases). Trimming pared 3 bases from V and 2 bases from J, leaving 13 bases between. The germline gives CDR1 KGHSH, CDR2 LQKENI. The CDR3 runs 15 residues.

V and J are TRBV18 and TRBJ1-4; 7 nucleotides match TRBD1. The CDR3 sequence is 18 residues long. V shed 3 bases and J 2 bases; nucleotides not matched to a gene: 12. In germline, CDR1 is KGHSH, CDR2 LQKENI. DNA for the CDR3: TGTGCCAGCTCACCTTTTAAATCTCGACAGGGCACTAATGAAAAACTGTTTTTT. Translating it yields CASSPFKSRQGTNEKLFF. The full variable domain, completed using reference TRBV18 and TRBJ1-4, is NAGVMQNPRHLVRRRGQEARLRCSPMKGHSHVYWYRQLPEEGLKFMVYLQKENIIDESGMPKERFSAEFPKEGPSILRIQQVVRGDSAAYFCASSPFKSRQGTNEKLFFGSGTQLSVL.

J is TRBJ2-5 and V is TRBV21-1; the table calls TRBD1, which could not be checked here. TRBV21-1 is shown as a pseudogene. The CDR3 extends over 17 amino acids. The CDR3 is CASSKDRQGAYQETQYF. The CDR3 DNA reads as TGTGCCAGCAGCAAAGATAGGCAGGGGGCATATCAAGAGACCCAGTACTTC.

The V call is TRBV27, the J call TRBJ2-5, with TRBD1 as a possible D gene (5 bases). Looked up from germline, CDR1 is MNHEY and CDR2 is SMNVEV (reference sequence). V lost 6 bases to trimming and J lost 9 bases, with 23 bases between them. This CDR3 is 15 amino acids long. CDR3 residues: CASRRPRGAEGAQYF. The CDR3 DNA is TGTGCCAGCAGACGCCCCCGTGGGGCGGAAGGGGCCCAGTACTTC.

The chain recombines TRBV7-2 with TRBJ1-5; D is uncertain. V lost 5 bases and J 2 bases, leaving 16 bases between the germline ends. The CDR3 spans 16 residues. Germline CDR1 is SGHTA and CDR2 is FQGNSA. The CDR3 loop reads CASSPRALGGNQPQHF. CDR3 bases: TGTGCCAGCAGCCCTCGGGCCCTTGGGGGCAATCAGCCCCAGCATTTT.

J is TRBJ1-2 and V is TRBV28; TRBD1 matches at 9 bases. The CDR3 loop spans 15 amino acids. Unmatched junction bases numbered 9, after V lost 2 bases and J lost 8 bases. Germline CDR1 reads MDHEN; CDR2 reads SYDVKM. The CDR3 loop is CASSLGTGGAGGYTF. The CDR3 DNA follows: TGTGCCAGCAGTTTAGGTACAGGGGGCGCGGGAGGCTACACCTTC.

The chain recombines TRBV11-2 with TRBJ2-2; TRBD1 or TRBD2 may be the D gene (5 bases each). This CDR3 has 14 amino acids. Germline V CDR1 and CDR2: SGHAT, FQNNGV. Trimming removed 0 bases from V and 4 bases from J, with 6 bases in between. As DNA, the CDR3 is TGTGCCAGCAGCTTAGACGGGACCACCGGGGAGCTGTTTTTT. Translated: CASSLDGTTGELFF.

The chain is built from TRBV5-1 and TRBJ2-3; 8 nucleotides match TRBD2. J gave up 4 bases and V 5 bases, and 15 bases lay outside the gene matches. This CDR3 comprises 17 residues. Germline CDR1 and CDR2: SGHRS and YFSETQ. Written as DNA, the CDR3 is TGCGCCAGCAGGGTTGGACTAGCATTGGGGGTATCAGATACGCAGTATTTT. This encodes CASRVGLALGVSDTQYF.

The J gene is TRBJ2-7, the V gene TRBV18; D uncertain. Germline-derived CDR1 and CDR2 are KGHSH and LQKENI. The germline V and J ends were trimmed by 3 bases and 2 bases, with 5 bases remaining between them. The CDR3 runs to 12 residues. This CDR3 reads CASSPPTYEQYV. The CDR3 DNA reads as TGTGCCAGCTCACCCCCGACCTACGAGCAGTACGTC.

V gene TRBV18 combines with J gene TRBJ1-3; 8 nucleotides align to TRBD1. CDR3 length: 16 residues. Trimming removed 3 bases from V and 4 bases from J; junction bases left unmatched: 8. Germline V gives CDR1 KGHSH, CDR2 LQKENI. The CDR3 coding sequence is TGTGCCAGCTCACCCTCCGGACAGGGAATCGGAAACACCATATATTTT. Translated, it gives CASSPSGQGIGNTIYF.

This rearrangement joins TRBV7-8 to TRBJ1-1, with D maybe TRBD1 (6 bases). Trimming cost V 5 bases and J 1 base, with 17 bases left between them. Germline CDR1 reads SGHVS; CDR2 reads FQNEAQ. The CDR3 length is 16 residues. The CDR3 protein is CASSRTLATGNTEAFF. The CDR3 bases are TGTGCCAGCAGCCGAACTCTAGCGACAGGGAACACTGAAGCTTTCTTT. Full variable domain (remainder filled in from reference TRBV7-8 and TRBJ1-1): GAGVSQSPRYKVAKRGQDVALRCDPISGHVSLFWYQQALGQGPEFLTYFQNEAQLDKSGLPSDRFFAERPEGSVSTLKIQRTQQEDSAVYLCASSRTLATGNTEAFFGQGTRLTVV.

The rearrangement uses TRBV7-8 and TRBJ1-5; the match to TRBD1 covers 9 bases. In germline, CDR1 is SGHVS, CDR2 FQNEAQ. The CDR3 covers 17 residues. The J segment lost 0 bases and the V segment lost 4 bases, leaving 7 bases of the junction unmatched. The CDR3 DNA reads as TGTGCCAGCAGCTCAAAACAGGGGGCCTCTAGCAATCAGCCCCAGCATTTT. Its translation is CASSSKQGASSNQPQHF.

The chain recombines TRBV19 with TRBJ2-5; D is perhaps TRBD2 (5 bases). The CDR3 covers 13 residues. Germline V CDR1 and CDR2: LNHDA, SQIVND (reference sequence). Trimming removed 5 bases at V and 5 bases at J, with 12 bases between. CDR3 DNA sequence: TGTGCCAGTAGTCCGGGGATCGGGGAGACCCAGTACTTC. This gives the protein CASSPGIGETQYF.

The V and J genes are TRBV19 and TRBJ1-2; D is unresolved. Germline V gives CDR1 LNHDA, CDR2 SQIVND (reference sequence). V was cut by 4 bases and J by 6 bases, with 15 bases left in between. CDR3 length equals 14 residues. The CDR3 nucleotides are TGTGCCAGTAGTAAGGTCAATCACCCGGATGGCTACACCTTC. Protein sequence: CASSKVNHPDGYTF.

The genes are TRBV19 and TRBJ2-3, with D possibly TRBD2 on 5 matching bases. CDR1 and CDR2 from the germline V gene are LNHDA and SQIVND (reference sequence). V was pared by 5 bases and J by 4 bases, with 16 bases between. The CDR3 length is 15 residues. CDR3 region: CASSDRPGGSDTQYF. CDR3 nucleotides: TGTGCCAGTAGTGACCGGCCCGGAGGATCAGATACGCAGTATTTT.

This chain uses TRBV19 with TRBJ1-4; D is unresolved. Germline V gene lookup returns CDR1 LNHDA and CDR2 SQIVND (reference sequence). CDR3 length: 14 residues. With 7 bases removed from V and 3 bases from J, the gap between germline ends came to 12 bases. CDR3 sequence reads: CASNFPGSNEKLFF. The CDR3 DNA is TGTGCCAGTAATTTTCCGGGCTCTAATGAAAAACTGTTTTTT.

The chain couples TRBV20-1 to TRBJ2-3, with D unresolved. Germline loops: CDR1 DFQATT, CDR2 SNEGSKA (reference sequence). V was clipped by 1 base and J by 12 bases, with 8 bases between them. There are 10 residues in the CDR3. Here the CDR3 reads CSARVPVQYF. The CDR3 region has the DNA TGCAGTGCTAGAGTACCGGTCCAGTATTTT.

The chain couples TRBV2 to TRBJ2-3, with no clear D. Germline assignment: CDR1 SNHLY and CDR2 FYNNEI. Trimming left V 1 base short and J 7 bases short, with 12 bases between. This CDR3 comprises 14 residues. CDR3 region: CASSEEVALNTQYF. The CDR3 DNA reads TGTGCCAGCAGTGAAGAAGTAGCACTGAATACGCAGTATTTT.

The chain employs TRBV5-1 and TRBJ1-3; 7 bases match TRBD1. The V gene end was trimmed by 5 bases and the J gene end by 3 bases; junction bases not matched to a gene: 5. The CDR3 totals 14 residues. The germline CDR1 and CDR2 sequences are SGHRS and YFSETQ. Here the CDR3 reads CASSSDRLGNTIYF. In nucleotides, the CDR3 is TGCGCCAGCAGTTCGGACAGGCTTGGAAACACCATATATTTT. Combining the CDR3 with reference TRBV5-1 and TRBJ1-3 gives the whole variable domain KAGVTQTPRYLIKTRGQQVTLSCSPISGHRSVSWYQQTPGQGLQFLFEYFSETQRNKGNFPGRFSGRQFSNSRSEMNVSTLELGDSALYLCASSSDRLGNTIYFGEGSWLTVV.

The J gene is TRBJ1-3, the V gene TRBV11-2; D is unclear. The germline V gene encodes CDR1 SGHAT and CDR2 FQNNGV. V lost 0 bases, J lost 0 bases, and 6 bases lay in between. CDR3 length equals 15 residues. Written as DNA, the CDR3 is TGTGCCAGCAGCTTAGAGAGGAGCTCTGGAAACACCATATATTTT. This gives the protein CASSLERSSGNTIYF.

The rearrangement joins TRBV5-1 to TRBJ2-6, with D maybe TRBD1 (5 bases). From germline, CDR1 is SGHRS and CDR2 YFSETQ. The CDR3 totals 16 residues. V lost 0 bases and J lost 3, with 10 bases in between. The CDR3 sequence: CASSLGVGLGANVLTF. DNA for the CDR3: TGCGCCAGCAGCTTGGGTGTGGGGCTTGGGGCCAACGTCCTGACTTTC.

V and J are TRBV7-2 and TRBJ2-7; D is uncertain. The V end lost 3 bases, the J end lost 0 bases, and 3 bases lay between the germline ends. Germline assignment: CDR1 SGHTA and CDR2 FQGNSA. This CDR3 comprises 12 residues. In DNA, the CDR3 is TGTGCCAGCAGCTTTAGCTCCTACGAGCAGTACTTC. This gives the protein CASSFSSYEQYF.